This TCR beta chain originates from a study of cytomegalovirus exposure and HLA in healthy donors. Study-wide results and caveats: On later analysis, the bulk of CMV-associated TCR beta chains appeared to be HLA-restricted. Of the V segments, some could not be distinguished, including TRBV6-2 and TRBV6-3, and were excluded. Information on immune exposure was restricted to one variable (CMV serostatus).

V was clipped by 4 bases and J by 3 bases, with 17 bases between them. The CDR3 contains 15 residues. CDR1 is SGHNT, CDR2 YYREEE, per germline (reference sequence). PCR used 60 Vbeta primers and 13 Jbeta primers. Generated by immunoSEQ multiplex PCR, the TCRdb table keeps only in-frame clones and is missing some. The data show 95,000 to 150,000 clones, 15% seen once. Nominally healthy donors provided the samples, though records likely missed some immune exposures. To note about this clone: Its antigen is not identified.

The clonotype was recovered from a woman aged 18-29 years in good health and CMV-seronegative. The sequenced material came from PBMCs. The chain uses TRBV5-4 and TRBJ2-7, with D possibly matching TRBD2 (6 bases). The CDR3 DNA is TGTGCCAGCAGCCCATGGAGGGGTGTGCGCTACGAGCAGTACTTC. Translation gives CASSPWRGVRYEQYF.